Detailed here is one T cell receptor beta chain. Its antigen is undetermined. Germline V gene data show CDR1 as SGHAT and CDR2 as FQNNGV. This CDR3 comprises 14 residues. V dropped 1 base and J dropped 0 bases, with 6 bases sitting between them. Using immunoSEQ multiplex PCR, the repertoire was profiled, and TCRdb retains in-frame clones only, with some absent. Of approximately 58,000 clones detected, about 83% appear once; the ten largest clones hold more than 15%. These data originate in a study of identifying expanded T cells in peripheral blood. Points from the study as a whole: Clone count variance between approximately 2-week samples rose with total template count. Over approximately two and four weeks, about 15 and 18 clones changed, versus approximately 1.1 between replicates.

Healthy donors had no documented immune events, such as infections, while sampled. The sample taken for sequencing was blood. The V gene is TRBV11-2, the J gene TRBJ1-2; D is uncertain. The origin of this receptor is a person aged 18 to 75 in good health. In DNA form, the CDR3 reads TGTGCCAGCAGCTTAGTAGCAGCTAACTATGGCTACACCTTC. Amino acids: CASSLVAANYGYTF.